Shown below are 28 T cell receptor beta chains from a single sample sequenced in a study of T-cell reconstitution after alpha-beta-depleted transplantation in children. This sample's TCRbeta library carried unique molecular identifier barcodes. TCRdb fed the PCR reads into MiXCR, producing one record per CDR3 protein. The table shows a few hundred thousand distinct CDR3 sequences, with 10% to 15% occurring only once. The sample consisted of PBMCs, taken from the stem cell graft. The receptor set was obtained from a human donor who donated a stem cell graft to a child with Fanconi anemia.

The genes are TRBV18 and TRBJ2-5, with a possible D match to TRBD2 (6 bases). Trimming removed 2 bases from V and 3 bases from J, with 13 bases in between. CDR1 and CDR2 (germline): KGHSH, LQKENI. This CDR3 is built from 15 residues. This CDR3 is CASSPGSGEEETQYF. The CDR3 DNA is TGTGCCAGCTCACCAGGTTCGGGGGAGGAAGAGACCCAGTACTTC. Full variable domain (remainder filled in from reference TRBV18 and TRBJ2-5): NAGVMQNPRHLVRRRGQEARLRCSPMKGHSHVYWYRQLPEEGLKFMVYLQKENIIDESGMPKERFSAEFPKEGPSILRIQQVVRGDSAAYFCASSPGSGEEETQYFGPGTRLLVL.

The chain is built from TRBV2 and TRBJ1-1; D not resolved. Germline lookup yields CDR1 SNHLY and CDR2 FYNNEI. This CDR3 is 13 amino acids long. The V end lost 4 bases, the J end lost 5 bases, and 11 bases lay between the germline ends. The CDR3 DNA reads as TGTGCCAGCAGTGTAGGGTTAGGGACTGAAGCTTTCTTT. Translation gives CASSVGLGTEAFF. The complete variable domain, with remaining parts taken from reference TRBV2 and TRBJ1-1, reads EPEVTQTPSHQVTQMGQEVILRCVPISNHLYFYWYRQILGQKVEFLVSFYNNEISEKSEIFDDQFSVERPDGSNFTLKIRSTKLEDSAMYFCASSVGLGTEAFFGQGTRLTVV.

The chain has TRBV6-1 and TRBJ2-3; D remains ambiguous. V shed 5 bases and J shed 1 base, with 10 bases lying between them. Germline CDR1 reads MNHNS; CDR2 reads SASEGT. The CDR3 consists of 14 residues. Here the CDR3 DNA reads TGTGCCAGCAGTCCACGTCGCGGCACAGATACGCAGTATTTT. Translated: CASSPRRGTDTQYF.

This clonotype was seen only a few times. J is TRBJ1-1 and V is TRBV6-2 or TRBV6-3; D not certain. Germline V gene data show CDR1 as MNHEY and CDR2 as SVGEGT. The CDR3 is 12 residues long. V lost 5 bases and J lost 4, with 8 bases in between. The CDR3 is CASSDPLTEAFF. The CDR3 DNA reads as TGTGCCAGCAGTGACCCCCTCACTGAAGCTTTCTTT.

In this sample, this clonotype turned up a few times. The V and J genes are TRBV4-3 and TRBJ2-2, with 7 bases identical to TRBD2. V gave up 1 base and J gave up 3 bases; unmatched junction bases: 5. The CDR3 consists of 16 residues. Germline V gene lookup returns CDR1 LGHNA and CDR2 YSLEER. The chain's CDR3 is CASSQAGGADTGELFF. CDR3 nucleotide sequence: TGCGCCAGCAGCCAAGCGGGGGGAGCGGACACCGGGGAGCTGTTTTTT.

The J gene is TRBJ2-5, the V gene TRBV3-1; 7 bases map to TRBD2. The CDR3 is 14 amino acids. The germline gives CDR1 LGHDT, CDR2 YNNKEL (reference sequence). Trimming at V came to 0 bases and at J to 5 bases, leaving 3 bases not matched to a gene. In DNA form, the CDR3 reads TGTGCCAGCAGCCAAGATCTCGGGAGGGAGACCCAGTACTTC. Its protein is CASSQDLGRETQYF.

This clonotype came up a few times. The CDR3 is CASSQRQGVNNEQFF. The CDR3 nucleotides are TGCGCCAGCAGCCAGCGACAGGGGGTCAACAATGAGCAGTTCTTC. This rearrangement joins TRBV4-3 to TRBJ2-1; the match to TRBD1 covers 9 bases. The CDR3 runs 15 residues. V gave up 3 bases and J gave up 5 bases; unmatched junction bases: 5. The germline CDR1 and CDR2 sequences are LGHNA and YSLEER.

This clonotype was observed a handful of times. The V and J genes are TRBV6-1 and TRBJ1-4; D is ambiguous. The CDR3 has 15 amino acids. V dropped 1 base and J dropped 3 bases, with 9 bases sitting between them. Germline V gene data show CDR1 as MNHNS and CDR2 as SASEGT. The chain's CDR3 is CASSEDIGSNEKLFF. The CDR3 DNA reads TGTGCCAGCAGTGAAGATATCGGTTCTAATGAAAAACTGTTTTTT.

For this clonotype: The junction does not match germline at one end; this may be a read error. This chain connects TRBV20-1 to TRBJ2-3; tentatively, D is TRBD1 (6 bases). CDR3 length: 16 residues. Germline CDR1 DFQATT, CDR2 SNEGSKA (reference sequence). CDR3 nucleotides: TGCAGTGCTGCCGGGCCAGGTTTGGGACACACAGATGCGCAGTATTTT. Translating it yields CSAAGPGLGHTDAQYF.

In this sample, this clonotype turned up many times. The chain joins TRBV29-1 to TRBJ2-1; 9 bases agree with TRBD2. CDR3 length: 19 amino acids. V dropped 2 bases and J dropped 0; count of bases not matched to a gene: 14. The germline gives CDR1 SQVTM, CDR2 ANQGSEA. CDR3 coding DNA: TGCAGCGTTGAATCGGTAGCGGGGGCCTCCCGAAGCTCCTACAATGAGCAGTTCTTC. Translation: CSVESVAGASRSSYNEQFF.

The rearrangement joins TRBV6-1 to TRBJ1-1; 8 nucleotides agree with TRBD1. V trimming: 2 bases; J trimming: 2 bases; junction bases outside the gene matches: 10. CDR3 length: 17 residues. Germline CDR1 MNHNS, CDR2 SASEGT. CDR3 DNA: TGTGCCAGCAGTGAACCCGGGACAGGAGCCGGTAACACTGAAGCTTTCTTT. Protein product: CASSEPGTGAGNTEAFF.

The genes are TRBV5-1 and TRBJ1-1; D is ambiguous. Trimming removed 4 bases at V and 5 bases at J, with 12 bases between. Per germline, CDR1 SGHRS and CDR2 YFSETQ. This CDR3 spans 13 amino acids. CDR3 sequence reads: CASSTDPGTEAFF. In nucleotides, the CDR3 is TGCGCCAGCAGCACGGACCCGGGGACTGAAGCTTTCTTT. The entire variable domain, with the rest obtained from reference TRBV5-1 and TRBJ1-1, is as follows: KAGVTQTPRYLIKTRGQQVTLSCSPISGHRSVSWYQQTPGQGLQFLFEYFSETQRNKGNFPGRFSGRQFSNSRSEMNVSTLELGDSALYLCASSTDPGTEAFFGQGTRLTVV.

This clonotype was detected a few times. The CDR3 DNA is TGTGCCAGCAGTAACTCAGGGAGGAGCACTGAAGCTTTCTTT. Residues: CASSNSGRSTEAFF. This chain uses TRBV27 with TRBJ1-1, with D tentatively TRBD1 (5 bases). The V end lost 5 bases, the J end lost 4 bases, and 14 bases lay between the germline ends. Germline loops: CDR1 MNHEY, CDR2 SMNVEV (reference sequence). This CDR3 has 14 residues.

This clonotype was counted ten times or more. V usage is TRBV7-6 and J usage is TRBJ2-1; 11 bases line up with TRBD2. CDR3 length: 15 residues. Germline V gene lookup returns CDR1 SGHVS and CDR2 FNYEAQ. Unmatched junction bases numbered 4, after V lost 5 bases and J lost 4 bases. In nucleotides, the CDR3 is TGTGCCAGCAGCATTGGACTAGCGGGTTACAATGAGCAGTTCTTC. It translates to CASSIGLAGYNEQFF. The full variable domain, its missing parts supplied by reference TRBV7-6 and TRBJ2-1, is GAGVSQSPRYKVTKRGQDVALRCDPISGHVSLYWYRQALGQGPEFLTYFNYEAQQDKSGLPNDRFSAERPEGSISTLTIQRTEQRDSAMYRCASSIGLAGYNEQFFGPGTRLTVL.

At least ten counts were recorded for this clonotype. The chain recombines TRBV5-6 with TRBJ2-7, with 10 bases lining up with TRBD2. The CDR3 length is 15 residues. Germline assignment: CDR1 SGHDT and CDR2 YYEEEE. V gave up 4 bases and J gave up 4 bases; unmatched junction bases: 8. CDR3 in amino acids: CASSPIGLAEYEQYV. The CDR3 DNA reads TGTGCCAGCAGCCCGATCGGACTAGCGGAATACGAGCAGTACGTC.

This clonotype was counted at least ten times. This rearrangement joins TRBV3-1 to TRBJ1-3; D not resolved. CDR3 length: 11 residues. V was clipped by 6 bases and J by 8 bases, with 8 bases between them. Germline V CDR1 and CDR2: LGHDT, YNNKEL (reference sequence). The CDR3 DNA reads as TGTGCCAGCAGTGGTTTGGACACCATATATTTT. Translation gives CASSGLDTIYF. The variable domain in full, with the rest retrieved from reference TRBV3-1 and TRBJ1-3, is DTAVSQTPKYLVTQMGNDKSIKCEQNLGHDTMYWYKQDSKKFLKIMFSYNNKELIINETVPNRFSPKSPDKAHLNLHINSLELGDSAVYFCASSGLDTIYFGEGSWLTVV.

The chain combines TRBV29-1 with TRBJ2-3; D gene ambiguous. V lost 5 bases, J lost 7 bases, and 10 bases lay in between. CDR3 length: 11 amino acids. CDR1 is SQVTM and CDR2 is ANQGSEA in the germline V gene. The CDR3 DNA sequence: TGCAGCGTTTATACATCAAATACGCAGTATTTT. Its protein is CSVYTSNTQYF.

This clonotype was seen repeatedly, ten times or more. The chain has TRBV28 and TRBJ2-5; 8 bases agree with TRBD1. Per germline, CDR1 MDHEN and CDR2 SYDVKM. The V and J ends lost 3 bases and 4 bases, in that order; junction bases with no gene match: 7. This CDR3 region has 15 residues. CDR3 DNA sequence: TGTGCCAGCAGTTTCAACCAGGGGGCTGTAGAGACCCAGTACTTC. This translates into CASSFNQGAVETQYF.

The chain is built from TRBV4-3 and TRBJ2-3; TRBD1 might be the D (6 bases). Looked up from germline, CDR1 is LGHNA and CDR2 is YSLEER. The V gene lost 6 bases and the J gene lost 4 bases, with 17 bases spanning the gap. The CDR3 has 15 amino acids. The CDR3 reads CASSRQAYGADTQYF. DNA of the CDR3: TGCGCCAGCAGTCGACAGGCTTACGGAGCAGATACGCAGTATTTT.

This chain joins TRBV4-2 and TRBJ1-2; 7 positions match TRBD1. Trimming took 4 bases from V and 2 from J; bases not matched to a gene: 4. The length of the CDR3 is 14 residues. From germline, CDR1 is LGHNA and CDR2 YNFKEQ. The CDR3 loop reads CASSPTTGNYGYTF. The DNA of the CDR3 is TGTGCCAGCAGCCCCACGACAGGGAACTATGGCTACACCTTC.

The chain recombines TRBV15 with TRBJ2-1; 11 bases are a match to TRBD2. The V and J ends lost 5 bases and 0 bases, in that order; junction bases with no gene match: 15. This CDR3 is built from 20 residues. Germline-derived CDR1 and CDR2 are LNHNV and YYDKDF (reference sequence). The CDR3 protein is CATSVQNLAGGSRSYNEQFF. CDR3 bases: TGTGCCACCAGCGTCCAGAACCTAGCGGGGGGCTCGCGCTCCTACAATGAGCAGTTCTTC. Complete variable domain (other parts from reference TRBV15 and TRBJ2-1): DAMVIQNPRYQVTQFGKPVTLSCSQTLNHNVMYWYQQKSSQAPKLLFHYYDKDFNNEADTPDNFQSRRPNTSFCFLDIRSPGLGDTAMYLCATSVQNLAGGSRSYNEQFFGPGTRLTVL.

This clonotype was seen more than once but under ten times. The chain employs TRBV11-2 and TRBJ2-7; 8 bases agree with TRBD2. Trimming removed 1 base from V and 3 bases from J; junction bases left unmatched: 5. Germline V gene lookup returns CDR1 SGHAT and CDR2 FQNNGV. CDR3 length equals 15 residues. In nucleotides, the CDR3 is TGTGCCAGCAGCTTAGGGAGCGGGGGTCACTACGAGCAGTACGTC. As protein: CASSLGSGGHYEQYV.

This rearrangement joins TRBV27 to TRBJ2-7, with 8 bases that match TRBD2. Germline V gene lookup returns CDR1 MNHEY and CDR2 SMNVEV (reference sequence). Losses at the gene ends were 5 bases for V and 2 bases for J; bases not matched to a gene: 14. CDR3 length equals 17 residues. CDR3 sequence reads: CASSALGGGIVPYEQYF. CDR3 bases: TGTGCCAGCAGTGCGCTCGGGGGGGGTATAGTCCCCTACGAGCAGTACTTC.

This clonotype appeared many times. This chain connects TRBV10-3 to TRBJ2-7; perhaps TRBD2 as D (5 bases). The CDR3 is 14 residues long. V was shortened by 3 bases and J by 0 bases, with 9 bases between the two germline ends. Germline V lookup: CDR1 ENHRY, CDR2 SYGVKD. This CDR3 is CAISDIGSSYEQYV. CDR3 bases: TGTGCCATCAGTGATATAGGGAGCTCCTACGAGCAGTACGTC.

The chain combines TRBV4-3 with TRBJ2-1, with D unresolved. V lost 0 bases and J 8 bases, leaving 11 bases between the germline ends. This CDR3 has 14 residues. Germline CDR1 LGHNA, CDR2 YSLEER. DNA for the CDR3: TGCGCCAGCAGCCAAGAGCCCCTAGGCGATGAGCAGTTCTTC. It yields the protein CASSQEPLGDEQFF.

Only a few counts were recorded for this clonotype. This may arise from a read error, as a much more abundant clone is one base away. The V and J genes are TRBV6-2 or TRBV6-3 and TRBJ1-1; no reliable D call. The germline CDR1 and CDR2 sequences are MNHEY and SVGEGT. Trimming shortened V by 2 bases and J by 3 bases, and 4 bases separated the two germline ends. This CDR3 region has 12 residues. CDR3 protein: CASSYPYTEAFF. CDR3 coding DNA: TGTGCCAGCAGTTACCCGTACACTGAAGCTTTCTTT.

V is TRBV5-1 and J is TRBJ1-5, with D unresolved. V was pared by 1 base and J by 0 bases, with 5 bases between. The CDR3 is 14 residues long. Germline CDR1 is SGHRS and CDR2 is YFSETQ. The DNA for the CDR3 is TGCGCCAGCAGCTTGTCTAGTAGCAATCAGCCCCAGCATTTT. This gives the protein CASSLSSSNQPQHF.

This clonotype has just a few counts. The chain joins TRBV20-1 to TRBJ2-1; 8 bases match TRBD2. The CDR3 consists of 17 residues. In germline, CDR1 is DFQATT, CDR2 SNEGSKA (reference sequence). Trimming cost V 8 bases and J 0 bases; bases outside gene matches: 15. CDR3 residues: CSPGGSGGRSSYNEQFF. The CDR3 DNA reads TGCAGTCCTGGGGGAAGCGGGGGCCGCAGCTCCTACAATGAGCAGTTCTTC.